The clone carrying this T cell receptor beta chain was detected a few times. Its antigen is unknown. This sample is drawn from a study of radiation and T cells in renal cell carcinoma. As for the study in general: Nephrectomy followed 15 Gy stereotactic body radiation by 4 weeks.

Study conclusions and caveats: Top tumor clonotypes rose in blood 2 weeks post-radiation, then contracted.

The CDR3 is made up of 14 amino acids. The V and J ends lost 7 bases and 2 bases, in that order; junction bases with no gene match: 7. Germline values: CDR1 LNHDA, CDR2 SQIVND (reference sequence). Time point specified: baseline pretreatment blood. Noted treatment: 15 Gy SBRT to primary tumor, nephrectomy 4 weeks later. After SBRT, blood was collected at 2 and 4 weeks, plus baseline. Method: immunoSEQ multiplex PCR; TCRdb's copy keeps in-frame clones and lacks some. This repertoire shows some 95,000 clones, roughly 90% found once; its top ten account for 6% to 9%. The source was blood, collected from a patient whose treatment included radiotherapy and nephrectomy. V is TRBV19 and J is TRBJ1-1, with 7 bases matching TRBD1. The TCR originated in a man aged 45-60 years with renal cell carcinoma. The chain's CDR3 is CASIPGQINTEAFF. Here the CDR3 DNA reads TGTGCCAGTATTCCGGGACAGATAAACACTGAAGCTTTCTTT.